These T cell receptor beta chains were read from a single sample in a study of Ad26.COV2.S vaccination and SARS-CoV-2 variants. The method was immunoSEQ multiplex PCR; TCRdb's version includes in-frame clones alone and lacks a portion of them. Here the sample spans around 350,000 clones, just over 90% being singletons. The sequences come from peripheral blood, collected after recovery from COVID-19. The receptors stem from a human donor who had recovered from COVID-19. CDR3s include the opening cysteine and the closing phenylalanine or tryptophan. The D gene is left open where the match is weak. Clone size is given for some rows only: seen once, a few or many times, or a class if the clone is expanded.

clone size: NA; V gene: TRBV5-5; J gene: TRBJ1-2; D gene: NA; CDR3 protein: CASSQQGHYGYTF; CDR3 DNA: TGTGCCAGCAGCCAACAGGGTCACTATGGCTACACCTTC
clone size: once; V gene: TRBV15; J gene: TRBJ1-1; D gene: NA; CDR3 protein: CATSSRGRGTEAFF; CDR3 DNA: TGTGCCACCAGCAGTCGGGGTAGAGGCACTGAAGCTTTCTTT
clone size: NA; V gene: TRBV19; J gene: TRBJ1-3; D gene: TRBD1; CDR3 protein: CASKSADRDFGNTIYF; CDR3 DNA: TGTGCCAGTAAGTCCGCCGACAGGGACTTTGGAAACACCATATATTTT
clone size: NA; V gene: TRBV9; J gene: TRBJ1-1; D gene: TRBD1; CDR3 protein: CASSAGQGTEAFF; CDR3 DNA: TGTGCCAGCAGCGCGGGACAGGGCACTGAAGCTTTCTTT
clone size: NA; V gene: TRBV6-2/TRBV6-3; J gene: TRBJ2-5; D gene: NA; CDR3 protein: CASSYFQVETQYF; CDR3 DNA: TGTGCCAGCAGTTACTTCCAGGTGGAGACCCAGTACTTC
clone size: once; V gene: TRBV13; J gene: TRBJ1-1; D gene: TRBD1; CDR3 protein: CASSRTGDTEAFF; CDR3 DNA: TGTGCCAGCAGCCGTACAGGGGACACTGAAGCTTTCTTT
clone size: NA; V gene: TRBV7-6; J gene: TRBJ2-3; D gene: NA; CDR3 protein: CASSFLVGDTQYF; CDR3 DNA: TGTGCCAGCAGCTTTTTGGTCGGGGATACGCAGTATTTT
clone size: NA; V gene: TRBV28; J gene: TRBJ2-1; D gene: NA; CDR3 protein: CASSLGTINEQFF; CDR3 DNA: TGTGCCAGCAGTTTAGGGACAATCAATGAGCAGTTCTTC
clone size: NA; V gene: TRBV15; J gene: TRBJ1-6; D gene: NA; CDR3 protein: CATCRAYNSPLHF; CDR3 DNA: TGTGCCACCTGTCGGGCTTATAATTCACCCCTCCACTTT
clone size: NA; V gene: TRBV5-1; J gene: TRBJ2-2; D gene: TRBD2; CDR3 protein: CASSLARVPGGTGELFF; CDR3 DNA: TGCGCCAGCAGCTTGGCGCGGGTCCCGGGGGGGACCGGGGAGCTGTTTTTT
clone size: NA; V gene: TRBV27; J gene: TRBJ2-7; D gene: NA; CDR3 protein: CASSLLRTSIYEQYF; CDR3 DNA: TGTGCCAGCAGTCTCCTCCGGACTTCAATCTACGAGCAGTACTTC
clone size: NA; V gene: TRBV6-6; J gene: TRBJ2-7; D gene: TRBD1; CDR3 protein: CASSHGTGVSSEQYF; CDR3 DNA: TGTGCCAGCAGCCACGGGACAGGGGTTTCTTCCGAGCAGTACTTC
clone size: NA; V gene: TRBV27; J gene: TRBJ1-5; D gene: NA; CDR3 protein: CASSFLDQEPQHF; CDR3 DNA: TGTGCCAGCAGTTTCCTCGACCAGGAGCCCCAGCATTTT
clone size: NA; V gene: TRBV6-5; J gene: TRBJ1-2; D gene: NA; CDR3 protein: CASSYDLTGGYGYTF; CDR3 DNA: TGTGCCAGCAGTTACGATTTGACGGGCGGATATGGCTACACCTTC
clone size: once; V gene: TRBV7-8; J gene: TRBJ2-3; D gene: TRBD2; CDR3 protein: CASSPEGGASGGASTDTQYF; CDR3 DNA: TGTGCCAGCAGCCCCGAGGGGGGCGCTAGCGGGGGGGCTAGCACAGATACGCAGTATTTT
clone size: NA; V gene: TRBV15; J gene: TRBJ2-7; D gene: TRBD1; CDR3 protein: CATSEGGQGVYEQYF; CDR3 DNA: TGTGCCACCAGCGAGGGCGGGCAGGGGGTCTACGAGCAGTACTTC
clone size: NA; V gene: TRBV7-2; J gene: TRBJ1-2; D gene: NA; CDR3 protein: CASSPTHADYGYTF; CDR3 DNA: TGTGCCAGCAGCCCCACCCATGCGGACTATGGCTACACCTTC
clone size: NA; V gene: TRBV29-1; J gene: TRBJ2-5; D gene: TRBD2; CDR3 protein: CSAPGLALRETQYF; CDR3 DNA: TGCAGCGCCCCGGGACTAGCGTTACGAGAGACCCAGTACTTC
clone size: NA; V gene: TRBV4-1; J gene: TRBJ1-1; D gene: NA; CDR3 protein: CASSVTTGIMNTEAFF; CDR3 DNA: TGCGCCAGCAGCGTGACCACCGGTATCATGAACACTGAAGCTTTCTTT
clone size: NA; V gene: TRBV6-5; J gene: TRBJ1-2; D gene: TRBD1; CDR3 protein: CASSRGQGYGYTF; CDR3 DNA: TGTGCCAGCAGCCGGGGACAGGGCTATGGCTACACCTTC
clone size: NA; V gene: TRBV4-3; J gene: TRBJ2-1; D gene: TRBD2; CDR3 protein: CASSQDWGRGGLYNEQFF; CDR3 DNA: TGCGCCAGCAGCCAAGATTGGGGGCGGGGGGGATTGTACAATGAGCAGTTCTTC
clone size: once; V gene: TRBV29-1; J gene: TRBJ2-7; D gene: TRBD1; CDR3 protein: CSADRANEQYF; CDR3 DNA: TGCAGCGCCGACAGGGCCAACGAGCAGTACTTC
clone size: NA; V gene: TRBV14; J gene: TRBJ2-2; D gene: TRBD1; CDR3 protein: CASSRKAGTGGNAGELFF; CDR3 DNA: TGTGCCAGCAGCCGGAAGGCCGGGACAGGGGGCAACGCCGGGGAGCTGTTTTTT
clone size: NA; V gene: TRBV6-5; J gene: TRBJ2-2; D gene: NA; CDR3 protein: CATYAEQNTGELFF; CDR3 DNA: TGTGCCACTTATGCGGAGCAGAACACCGGGGAGCTGTTTTTT
clone size: NA; V gene: TRBV19; J gene: TRBJ1-2; D gene: TRBD1; CDR3 protein: CASSIGGTDGYTF; CDR3 DNA: TGTGCCAGTAGTATAGGAGGGACAGATGGCTACACCTTC
clone size: NA; V gene: TRBV11-2; J gene: TRBJ1-2; D gene: NA; CDR3 protein: CASSLAANYGYTF; CDR3 DNA: TGTGCCAGCAGCTTAGCTGCTAACTATGGCTACACCTTC
clone size: few; V gene: TRBV7-9; J gene: TRBJ1-6; D gene: NA; CDR3 protein: CASSLTGGSPLHF; CDR3 DNA: TGTGCCAGCAGCTTAACCGGGGGCTCACCCCTCCACTTT
clone size: NA; V gene: TRBV19; J gene: TRBJ1-2; D gene: NA; CDR3 protein: CASSIRASGGPSYGYTF; CDR3 DNA: TGTGCCAGTAGTATCCGGGCCAGCGGAGGGCCCTCCTATGGCTACACCTTC
clone size: NA; V gene: TRBV5-5; J gene: TRBJ1-3; D gene: NA; CDR3 protein: CASSLEGSRNTIYF; CDR3 DNA: TGTGCCAGCAGCTTGGAAGGCAGCCGAAACACCATATATTTT
clone size: once; V gene: TRBV5-1; J gene: TRBJ1-6; D gene: TRBD1; CDR3 protein: CASSSDAHRGFNSPLHF; CDR3 DNA: TGCGCCAGCAGCTCGGATGCCCACAGGGGATTTAATTCACCCCTCCACTTT
clone size: NA; V gene: TRBV5-1; J gene: TRBJ2-3; D gene: NA; CDR3 protein: CASSLGRTTADTQYF; CDR3 DNA: TGCGCCAGCAGCTTGGGAAGGACTACAGCAGATACGCAGTATTTT
clone size: NA; V gene: TRBV9; J gene: TRBJ2-1; D gene: NA; CDR3 protein: CASGGTEQFF; CDR3 DNA: TGTGCCAGCGGCGGGACGGAGCAGTTCTTC
clone size: NA; V gene: TRBV9; J gene: TRBJ2-3; D gene: NA; CDR3 protein: CASKGTDTQYF; CDR3 DNA: TGTGCCAGCAAAGGCACAGATACGCAGTATTTT
clone size: NA; V gene: TRBV13; J gene: TRBJ2-2; D gene: NA; CDR3 protein: CASSLPRVGTGELFF; CDR3 DNA: TGTGCCAGCAGCTTACCCCGGGTCGGGACCGGGGAGCTGTTTTTT
clone size: NA; V gene: TRBV27; J gene: TRBJ2-3; D gene: TRBD1; CDR3 protein: CASSLRRTGSQYF; CDR3 DNA: TGTGCCAGCAGTTTAAGAAGGACAGGGTCGCAGTATTTT
clone size: NA; V gene: TRBV27; J gene: TRBJ1-3; D gene: NA; CDR3 protein: CASSYQGSSGNTIYF; CDR3 DNA: TGTGCCAGCTCGTACCAGGGCTCCTCTGGAAACACCATATATTTT
clone size: few; V gene: TRBV6-2/TRBV6-3; J gene: TRBJ1-1; D gene: NA; CDR3 protein: CASSYRTRTDEAFF; CDR3 DNA: TGTGCCAGCAGTTACCGAACCAGGACAGATGAAGCTTTCTTT
clone size: NA; V gene: TRBV6-6; J gene: TRBJ2-1; D gene: NA; CDR3 protein: CASTRLSALDEQFF; CDR3 DNA: TGTGCCAGCACCCGCCTGTCCGCTTTGGATGAGCAGTTCTTC
clone size: once; V gene: TRBV29-1; J gene: TRBJ2-3; D gene: NA; CDR3 protein: CSLGADTQYF; CDR3 DNA: TGCAGTCTGGGCGCAGATACGCAGTATTTT
clone size: NA; V gene: TRBV5-4; J gene: TRBJ2-1; D gene: TRBD2; CDR3 protein: CASSSPGLAGGNEQFF; CDR3 DNA: TGTGCCAGCAGCTCCCCGGGACTAGCGGGGGGCAATGAGCAGTTCTTC
clone size: NA; V gene: TRBV10-3; J gene: TRBJ2-1; D gene: TRBD2; CDR3 protein: CATLVAGGDNEQFF; CDR3 DNA: TGTGCCACCCTCGTAGCGGGGGGTGACAATGAGCAGTTCTTC